The 12 T cell receptor beta chains below were found in one sample sequenced in a study of identical twins. TCRdb called the 5' RACE reads again in MiXCR, with one record for every CDR3 protein. This sample has around 530,000 distinct CDR3 sequences, with around 15% found just once. The sample also formed part of further work on yellow fever vaccine responses in identical twins.

The sequenced sample consisted of CD4+ T cells sorted from blood. These receptors were obtained from a woman between 18 and 29 years old in good health.

The chain uses TRBV18 and TRBJ2-7, with D perhaps TRBD2 (5 bases). Germline V CDR1 and CDR2: KGHSH, LQKENI. The V end lost 5 bases, the J end lost 0 bases, and 11 bases lay between the germline ends. The CDR3 is made up of 14 amino acids. CDR3 loop: CASSGSANSYEQYF. The CDR3 DNA reads TGTGCCAGCTCAGGTAGCGCCAACTCCTACGAGCAGTACTTC.

This clonotype came up a few times. The chain uses TRBV3-1 and TRBJ2-5, with 8 positions matching TRBD2. Germline lookup yields CDR1 LGHDT and CDR2 YNNKEL (reference sequence). The CDR3 spans 16 residues. After removal of 2 bases from V and 4 bases from J, the junction contained 9 bases not matched to a gene. The CDR3 coding sequence is TGTGCCAGCAGCCAAATTCCGGGACTAGGGGGAGAGACCCAGTACTTC. This sequence encodes CASSQIPGLGGETQYF.

This chain links TRBV19 with TRBJ2-1; D is possibly TRBD1 (5 bases). V dropped 2 bases and J dropped 0 bases, with 11 bases sitting between them. Germline lookup yields CDR1 LNHDA and CDR2 SQIVND (reference sequence). CDR3 size: 16 residues. Here the CDR3 DNA reads TGTGCCAGTAGTATACAGGGTATTCGCTCCTACAATGAGCAGTTCTTC. Translated, it gives CASSIQGIRSYNEQFF.

V usage is TRBV12-3 or TRBV12-4 and J usage is TRBJ1-2; TRBD1 matches at 9 bases. V gave up 2 bases and J gave up 7 bases; unmatched junction bases: 5. The CDR3 runs 14 residues. This CDR3 reads CASSLWDRDSGYTF. The CDR3 DNA reads as TGTGCCAGCAGTTTATGGGACAGGGACTCTGGCTACACCTTC.

This clonotype was seen a handful of times. The V gene is TRBV5-1, the J gene TRBJ1-4; TRBD1 matches at 7 bases. J was trimmed by 4 bases and V by 4 bases; bases with no gene match: 10. The CDR3 contains 16 residues. Germline V CDR1 and CDR2: SGHRS, YFSETQ. The CDR3 DNA reads TGCGCCAGCAGCCCGAACCCAGGGGGAGGTAATGAAAAACTGTTTTTT. This encodes CASSPNPGGGNEKLFF.

A few counts support this clonotype. The chain has TRBV7-9 and TRBJ2-2; the match to TRBD1 covers 7 bases. The CDR3 runs to 14 residues. The germline gives CDR1 SEHNR, CDR2 FQNEAQ (reference sequence). V lost 5 bases, J lost 4 bases, and 4 bases stayed unmatched. CDR3 nucleotide sequence: TGTGCCAGCAGCAGGGGACAGATCACCGGGGAGCTGTTTTTT. Translated, it gives CASSRGQITGELFF.

A few counts support this clonotype. This chain links TRBV5-5 with TRBJ2-7; maybe TRBD2 (7 bases). The germline V and J ends were trimmed by 4 bases and 2 bases, with 19 bases remaining between them. This CDR3 region has 16 residues. CDR1 is SGHKS and CDR2 is YYEKEE in the germline V gene (reference sequence). The CDR3 is CASSPSRGAFPYEQYV. DNA for the CDR3: TGTGCCAGCAGCCCCAGTCGGGGGGCCTTCCCCTACGAGCAGTACGTC.

This clonotype was picked up a small number of times. The chain recombines TRBV5-1 with TRBJ2-1; 8 positions agree with TRBD2. Trimming took 4 bases from V and 4 from J; bases not matched to a gene: 13. This CDR3 comprises 17 residues. Looked up from germline, CDR1 is SGHRS and CDR2 is YFSETQ. The CDR3 DNA sequence: TGCGCCAGCAGCCCGGGTAGCAGCGGGGGATTTTACAATGAGCAGTTCTTC. It encodes CASSPGSSGGFYNEQFF.

The chain employs TRBV14 and TRBJ2-1; a possible D gene is TRBD1 (6 bases). Trimming pared 2 bases from V and 4 bases from J, leaving 15 bases between. The CDR3 is 16 residues long. CDR1 and CDR2 (germline): SGHDN, FVKESK. The CDR3 DNA is TGTGCCAGCAGCCAACCCGGGACATCGACGTACAATGAGCAGTTCTTC. Its translation is CASSQPGTSTYNEQFF.

Only a few counts were recorded for this clonotype. The chain uses TRBV6-5 and TRBJ1-1, with TRBD1 matching 7 bases. The CDR3 loop spans 15 amino acids. V gave up 5 bases and J gave up 5 bases; unmatched junction bases: 11. Per the germline V gene, CDR1 is MNHEY and CDR2 is SVGAGI. For the CDR3, the DNA is TGTGCCAGCAGTCTACAGGACAGGCCGGGGACTGAAGCTTTCTTT. Protein: CASSLQDRPGTEAFF.

This clonotype was seen many times. The rearrangement uses TRBV12-3 or TRBV12-4 and TRBJ2-1; D not resolved. This CDR3 has 11 residues. Trimming cost V 5 bases and J 5 bases, with 4 bases left between them. Here the CDR3 reads CASSQDNEQFF. Here the CDR3 DNA reads TGTGCCAGCAGTCAGGACAATGAGCAGTTCTTC.

V is TRBV28 and J is TRBJ2-7; D may correspond to TRBD1 or TRBD2 (5 bases each). The CDR3 consists of 12 residues. V dropped 8 bases and J dropped 4 bases, with 12 bases sitting between them. Germline lookup yields CDR1 MDHEN and CDR2 SYDVKM. The DNA of the CDR3 is TGTGCCAGCGCCGGGGCAGTATACGAGCAGTACTTC. Amino acids: CASAGAVYEQYF.